The source of this T cell receptor beta chain is a study of shared clonotypes between healthy human individuals. The study ran the assay at deep level. The DNA input per sorted-subset replicate PCR was about 0.2 ug, corresponding to some 30,000 T cell genomes. The data were produced by immunoSEQ multiplex PCR, yet TCRdb's version contains in-frame clones alone and is incomplete. The sample consists of 600,000 to 750,000 clones, 72% of them appearing once. A note on this clone: Different DNA sequences within this sample yield the same CDR3.

The V gene end was trimmed by 2 bases and the J gene end by 1 base; junction bases not matched to a gene: 3. The CDR3 is 15 amino acids. Germline loops: CDR1 LNHDA, CDR2 SQIVND (reference sequence). The material sequenced was memory CD4+ T cells sorted from blood. Subset: CD45RA-negative fraction. The sequence was obtained from a woman aged 25 to 39 in good health. The chain recombines TRBV19 with TRBJ2-3; 7 bases match TRBD1. As DNA, the CDR3 is TGTGCCAGTAGTATAAGACAGGGAGGCACAGATACGCAGTATTTT. This sequence encodes CASSIRQGGTDTQYF.